Detailed here is one TCR beta chain. Its cognate antigen has yet to be identified. Base qualities are not provided; no much larger clone lies one nucleotide away. V lost 1 base and J lost 8 bases, and the count of bases not matched to a germline gene is 15. Reading from cysteine to phenylalanine, the CDR3 counts 18 amino acids. CDR3 DNA only is kept here, 54 bases in frame from base 1. CDR1 and CDR2 were assigned from the germline V gene as SGHVS and FQNEAQ. The data derive from a study of OX40 agonist ivuxolimab in advanced cancers. For the wider study: Ivuxolimab was an agonistic, fully human IgG2 monoclonal antibody directed against OX40 (CD134), a costimulatory receptor. The purpose of peripheral TCRbeta sequencing was to test whether ivuxolimab changed TCR sequence diversity and led to clonal T-cell expansion. The paper describes the monotherapy dose-escalation part (N ≈ 51 patients) of the phase I trial of ivuxolimab. Partial responses occurred in three dose-escalation patients: two with cutaneous melanoma and one with hepatocellular carcinoma. Patients were allowed to have had prior anti-PD-1, anti-PD-L1 or anti-CTLA-4 therapy, and approximately 43% of the dose-escalation patients had previously received checkpoint inhibitors. Intravenous ivuxolimab was administered to patients every 2 weeks at six dose levels: 0.01, 0.1, 0.3, 1.5, 3 and 10 mg/kg. Of the approximately 50 dose-escalation patients, hepatocellular carcinoma was present in some 19, melanoma in around 15, renal cell carcinoma in 9 and head and neck cancer in 9. In the dose-escalation cohort, 70% to 85% of patients were male, and the mean age was approximately 64 years, with a range of about 23 to 90.

The full study reports these points: At doses from 0.1 to 3.0 mg/kg, clonal expansion was seen in both CD4+ and CD8+ blood T cells between baseline and week 6. Low levels of normalized T-cell clonal expansion were also seen in some patients who did not respond. In the 0.1-3.0 mg/kg groups, partial responders had among the lowest normalized peripheral clonal expansion, particularly in CD8+ T cells. On average, CD8+ T cells showed more expanded clones than CD4+ T cells after ivuxolimab. Which antigens the clonally expanded peripheral T cells were specific for was not determined.

Genomic DNA was extracted from sorted cells for sequencing of the TCRbeta CDR3 region. The immunoSEQ Assay was used for sequencing of TCRbeta CDR3 regions. As stored in TCRdb, this immuneACCESS dataset retains in-frame rearrangements with V and J assigned. A fraction of the clones does not appear; measured against another copy, unresolved V genes explain less than half of the discrepancy, and the remainder lacks a known reason. The sample data list roughly 97,000 clones, and 70% to 90% of these were observed just once. Together, the top ten hold approximately 5.7% of the sample. Patients with a history of autoimmune disease or receiving systemic immunosuppression were excluded from the trial. Peripheral blood for TCR sequencing was collected from all dose cohorts at baseline, on cycle 4 day 1, and on cycle 7 day 1. The samples were drawn from a first-in-human, open-label, multicenter phase I dose-escalation trial of ivuxolimab. Adults with locally advanced or metastatic melanoma, renal cell carcinoma, hepatocellular carcinoma or head and neck squamous cell carcinoma were enrolled in the trial. Before TCR sequencing, CD4+ T cells and CD8+ T cells from peripheral blood were sorted into separate populations.

The receptor's source is an adult with an advanced solid tumor such as melanoma, head and neck, liver or kidney cancer. Recombination connected TRBV7-8 to TRBJ2-1, and 9 junctional nucleotides match TRBD2. The sequencing here drew on CD4+ or CD8+ T cells sorted from blood, taken in a trial of the OX40 agonist ivuxolimab. The CDR3 region: CASSLVPQSGGRAYEQFF. The DNA sequence is TGTGCCAGCAGCTTAGTCCCCCAGTCCGGCGGGAGGGCCTATGAGCAGTTCTTC.